The 30 T cell receptor beta chains listed next were all sequenced from one sample in a study of shared clonotypes between healthy human individuals. Some clones are missing from TCRdb's copy, which holds only in-frame ones; the method was immunoSEQ multiplex PCR. The sample gives approximately 640,000 clones, about 92% of which show up once; 34% is in the top ten. The material sequenced was memory CD8+ T cells from PBMCs. Subset indicated: CD45RO+ cells pooled with CCR7-negative TemRA cells. Receptors were obtained from a man between 18 and 29 years old in good health. Some clones in this sample may be carry-over from other donors' samples.

The chain employs TRBV4-1 and TRBJ2-5, with 12 bases fitting TRBD1. The CDR3 covers 15 residues. The germline CDR1 and CDR2 sequences are MGHRA and YSYEKL. The trim removed 4 bases at V and 4 bases at J, leaving 4 bases unmatched. This chain's CDR3 is CASSPRGQGAETQYF. The DNA for the CDR3 is TGCGCCAGCAGCCCACGGGGACAGGGGGCAGAGACCCAGTACTTC.

This clone was counted a single time. The chain links TRBV4-1 to TRBJ2-3, with 10 bases fitting TRBD2. The germline gives CDR1 MGHRA, CDR2 YSYEKL. The CDR3 extends over 16 amino acids. V trimming: 5 bases; J trimming: 0 bases; junction bases outside the gene matches: 5. CDR3: CASSFGLAASTDTQYF. CDR3 nucleotides: TGCGCCAGCAGCTTCGGACTAGCGGCTAGCACAGATACGCAGTATTTT.

The rearrangement joins TRBV4-3 to TRBJ2-7, with a weak D call TRBD1 (6 bases). Germline V gene lookup returns CDR1 LGHNA and CDR2 YSLEER. The ends were cut back, 0 bases at V and 1 base at J, with 7 bases in the middle. The CDR3 is made up of 14 amino acids. CDR3 coding DNA: TGCGCCAGCAGCCAAGAGAGGGGGTCCTACGAGCAGTACTTC. Translation gives CASSQERGSYEQYF.

This rearrangement joins TRBV6-6 to TRBJ1-5; a weak D match, TRBD1 (5 bases). The ends were cut back, 6 bases at V and 4 bases at J, with 16 bases in the middle. Per the germline V gene, CDR1 is MNHNY and CDR2 is SVGAGI (reference sequence). The CDR3 covers 15 residues. The CDR3 nucleotides read TGTGCCAGCAGCGTTCGGGGCTGGGGAAATCAGCCCCAGCATTTT. Its translation: CASSVRGWGNQPQHF.

The J gene is TRBJ2-7, the V gene TRBV7-9; 13 bases agree with TRBD2. There are 15 residues in the CDR3. The germline V gene encodes CDR1 SEHNR and CDR2 FQNEAQ (reference sequence). V shed 4 bases, J shed 3 bases, and the junction held 3 bases outside the gene matches. The CDR3 DNA follows: TGTGCCAGCAGCTCGACTAGCGGGAGGATCTACGAGCAGTACTTC. As protein: CASSSTSGRIYEQYF.

The sample holds a few counts of this clone. J is TRBJ1-2 and V is TRBV4-3; TRBD1 aligns across 9 bases. The CDR3 is made up of 15 amino acids. Germline V CDR1 and CDR2: LGHNA, YSLEER. V trimming: 6 bases; J trimming: 8 bases; junction bases outside the gene matches: 13. The CDR3 region is CASSPRRTGEKGYTF. The CDR3 DNA follows: TGCGCCAGCAGTCCACGCCGGACAGGGGAAAAGGGCTACACCTTC.

This clone occurred once. V gene TRBV18 combines with J gene TRBJ2-2, with 8 bases matching TRBD2. The CDR3 has 15 residues. The V and J ends lost 2 bases and 4 bases, in that order; junction bases with no gene match: 3. Per the germline V gene, CDR1 is KGHSH and CDR2 is LQKENI. The CDR3 loop is CASSPTLAGTGELFF. In nucleotides, the CDR3 is TGTGCCAGCTCACCAACGCTAGCGGGCACCGGGGAGCTGTTTTTT.

The chain uses TRBV6-1 and TRBJ2-3; 7 bases are shared with TRBD2. Germline values: CDR1 MNHNS, CDR2 SASEGT. The CDR3 contains 14 residues. With V trimmed by 6 bases and J by 4 bases, 7 bases remained unmatched. As DNA, the CDR3 is TGTGCCAGCAGCGGACTAGGGGCCGCAGATACGCAGTATTTT. Its translation is CASSGLGAADTQYF.

The genes are TRBV13 and TRBJ2-5; TRBD1 aligns across 9 bases. In germline, CDR1 is PRHDT, CDR2 FYEKMQ (reference sequence). The trim removed 3 bases at V and 3 bases at J, leaving 2 bases unmatched. The CDR3 sequence is 14 residues long. This CDR3 is CASSLGTGKETQYF. CDR3 nucleotide sequence: TGTGCCAGCAGCTTGGGGACAGGGAAAGAGACCCAGTACTTC.

This clone occurred once. The V call is TRBV13, the J call TRBJ1-1; D is uncertain. Germline CDR1 reads PRHDT; CDR2 reads FYEKMQ (reference sequence). V lost 7 bases, J lost 2 bases, and 17 bases lay in between. This CDR3 contains 15 residues. The CDR3 region has the DNA TGTGCCAGCACCCTTATTGGCCAGTCCAACACTGAAGCTTTCTTT. This sequence encodes CASTLIGQSNTEAFF. The complete variable domain, with remaining parts taken from reference TRBV13 and TRBJ1-1, reads AAGVIQSPRHLIKEKRETATLKCYPIPRHDTVYWYQQGPGQDPQFLISFYEKMQSDKGSIPDRFSAQQFSDYHSELNMSSLELGDSALYFCASTLIGQSNTEAFFGQGTRLTVV.

The rearrangement uses TRBV6-4 and TRBJ2-2; D is possibly TRBD1 (6 bases). The CDR3 runs 18 residues. Germline V CDR1 and CDR2: MRHNA, SNTAGT. V lost 4 bases and J lost 1, with 19 bases in between. The CDR3 protein is CASSAQTGWGQNTGELFF. CDR3 DNA: TGTGCCAGCAGTGCCCAGACAGGCTGGGGCCAGAACACCGGGGAGCTGTTTTTT.

This rearrangement joins TRBV7-9 to TRBJ2-7; D is ambiguous. V lost 6 bases, J lost 2 bases, and 11 bases lay in between. From germline, CDR1 is SEHNR and CDR2 FQNEAQ (reference sequence). This CDR3 is built from 13 residues. Here the CDR3 DNA reads TGTGCCAGCAGGGGCGGCTCGACCTACGAGCAGTACTTC. Translation: CASRGGSTYEQYF.

This clone turned up a few times. Other DNA variants within this sample encode the same CDR3. V and J are TRBV7-2 and TRBJ2-7, with 10 bases aligning to TRBD1. Trimming removed 4 bases from V and 9 bases from J; junction bases left unmatched: 12. The germline V gene has CDR1 SGHTA and CDR2 FQGNSA. The CDR3 is 15 residues long. DNA of the CDR3: TGTGCCAGCAGCTCCAAAACCGGGACAGGGGTTAGGCAGTACTTC. It is translated as CASSSKTGTGVRQYF.

The chain uses TRBV7-2 and TRBJ2-1; 9 bases line up with TRBD2. CDR1 is SGHTA, CDR2 FQGNSA, per germline. The CDR3 is made up of 15 amino acids. V lost 5 bases, J lost 3 bases, and 5 bases stayed unmatched. The CDR3 DNA reads TGTGCCAGCAGCCCCAGACTAGCGGTCTACAATGAGCAGTTCTTC. Its protein is CASSPRLAVYNEQFF.

The V call is TRBV5-4, the J call TRBJ1-4; D ambiguous. V dropped 1 base and J dropped 10 bases, with 20 bases sitting between them. Germline CDR1 SGHNT, CDR2 YYREEE (reference sequence). There are 16 residues in the CDR3. DNA of the CDR3: TGTGCCAGCAGCTTGTTCCCCGGACTCTCTCGCGGAAAACTGTTTTTT. Its protein is CASSLFPGLSRGKLFF.

In this sample, this clone turned up once. The chain joins TRBV9 to TRBJ2-7; no reliable D call. The germline V gene has CDR1 SGDLS and CDR2 YYNGEE. V was cut by 4 bases and J by 4 bases, with 9 bases left in between. There are 12 residues in the CDR3. CDR3 amino acids: CASSQGLYEQYF. The DNA of the CDR3 is TGTGCCAGCAGCCAAGGCTTATACGAGCAGTACTTC.

The V and J genes are TRBV29-1 and TRBJ1-2; a weak D match, TRBD1 (5 bases). Trimming removed 7 bases from V and 8 bases from J, with 14 bases in between. Germline V gene data show CDR1 as SQVTM and CDR2 as ANQGSEA. The CDR3 loop spans 11 amino acids. CDR3 sequence (DNA): TGCAGCGCAGCGGGACTTGTGGGCTACACCTTC. Residues: CSAAGLVGYTF.

This clone appeared a single time. V usage is TRBV19 and J usage is TRBJ2-1; weak D call: TRBD2 (5 bases). This CDR3 contains 13 residues. Germline V gene lookup returns CDR1 LNHDA and CDR2 SQIVND (reference sequence). The V end was cut by 8 bases, the J end by 8 bases, with 16 bases between. Here the CDR3 DNA reads TGTGCCAGTGGCGTCGAGGGCTGGGATGAGCAGTTCTTC. It yields the protein CASGVEGWDEQFF.

The chain has TRBV11-3 and TRBJ2-3; no definite D call. The CDR3 has 13 amino acids. Deletions cut 0 bases from V and 0 bases from J, with 1 base between. Germline V gene data show CDR1 as SGHNT and CDR2 as YENEEA. The CDR3 here is CASSLDSTDTQYF. CDR3 bases: TGTGCCAGCAGCTTAGATAGCACAGATACGCAGTATTTT.

This rearrangement joins TRBV9 to TRBJ2-2; D perhaps matches TRBD2 (6 bases). V lost 2 bases, J lost 5 bases, and 13 bases lay in between. The germline V gene has CDR1 SGDLS and CDR2 YYNGEE. The CDR3 has 15 amino acids. CDR3 nucleotides: TGTGCCAGCAGCGTCCACGGGAGTAGTACCGGGGAGCTGTTTTTT. Its protein is CASSVHGSSTGELFF.

The rearrangement uses TRBV19 and TRBJ1-1; D remains ambiguous. The ends were cut back, 4 bases at V and 3 bases at J, with 15 bases in the middle. The CDR3 loop spans 15 amino acids. Germline CDR1 is LNHDA and CDR2 is SQIVND (reference sequence). The CDR3 loop is CASSRDLRVDTEAFF. The CDR3, as DNA: TGTGCCAGTAGTAGGGATTTAAGGGTGGACACTGAAGCTTTCTTT. Drawing the rest from reference TRBV19 and TRBJ1-1, the complete variable domain is DGGITQSPKYLFRKEGQNVTLSCEQNLNHDAMYWYRQDPGQGLRLIYYSQIVNDFQKGDIAEGYSVSREKKESFPLTVTSAQKNPTAFYLCASSRDLRVDTEAFFGQGTRLTVV.

The J gene is TRBJ2-3, the V gene TRBV6-5; 8 bases agree with TRBD2. Germline V CDR1 and CDR2: MNHEY, SVGAGI. This CDR3 comprises 15 residues. After removal of 1 base from V and 4 bases from J, the junction contained 4 bases not matched to a gene. Written as DNA, the CDR3 is TGTGCCAGCAGTTACTTAGCGGGATTTTCAGATACGCAGTATTTT. It yields the protein CASSYLAGFSDTQYF.

The V and J genes are TRBV4-1 and TRBJ1-6; 11 bases agree with TRBD1. Trimming took 4 bases from V and 8 from J; bases not matched to a gene: 1. Per the germline V gene, CDR1 is MGHRA and CDR2 is YSYEKL. The CDR3 is 14 amino acids. The CDR3 nucleotides are TGCGCCAGCAGCCCGGGACAGGGGGATTCACCCCTCCACTTT. Its protein is CASSPGQGDSPLHF.

The genes are TRBV27 and TRBJ2-7; D is perhaps TRBD1 (5 bases). There are 14 residues in the CDR3. Germline-derived CDR1 and CDR2 are MNHEY and SMNVEV (reference sequence). V was shortened by 6 bases and J by 5 bases, with 17 bases between the two germline ends. CDR3 in DNA: TGTGCCAGCAGCCTTGGGGCAGGTACGGACGAGCAGTACTTC. Amino acids: CASSLGAGTDEQYF.

The V and J genes are TRBV19 and TRBJ2-7; TRBD2 matches 13 bases. This CDR3 spans 17 amino acids. In germline, CDR1 is LNHDA, CDR2 SQIVND (reference sequence). The J segment lost 5 bases and the V segment lost 2 bases, leaving 9 bases of the junction unmatched. This chain's CDR3 is CASSITPWTSGSHEQYF. For the CDR3, the DNA is TGTGCCAGTAGTATAACCCCCTGGACTAGCGGGAGTCACGAGCAGTACTTC.

This chain uses TRBV7-6 with TRBJ1-2; D remains ambiguous. The germline CDR1 and CDR2 sequences are SGHVS and FNYEAQ. This CDR3 contains 16 residues. With 5 bases removed from V and 5 bases from J, the gap between germline ends came to 21 bases. CDR3 region: CASSQFTDSPTYGYTF. The CDR3 DNA sequence: TGTGCCAGCAGCCAATTTACAGATTCCCCAACTTATGGCTACACCTTC.

With respect to this clone: The identical CDR3 is also encoded by other nucleotide sequences in the sample. The J gene is TRBJ2-7, the V gene TRBV19, with 8 bases fitting TRBD1. CDR3 length: 14 amino acids. Germline lookup yields CDR1 LNHDA and CDR2 SQIVND (reference sequence). The J segment lost 3 bases and the V segment lost 6 bases, leaving 7 bases of the junction unmatched. The CDR3 protein is CASRWGTGDYEQYF. In nucleotides, the CDR3 is TGTGCCAGTAGATGGGGGACAGGCGACTACGAGCAGTACTTC.

For this clone: Other DNA sequences in the sample encode the same CDR3. The V call is TRBV19, the J call TRBJ2-2; 10 nucleotides agree with TRBD1. From germline, CDR1 is LNHDA and CDR2 SQIVND (reference sequence). This CDR3 is 16 amino acids long. The trim removed 5 bases at V and 2 bases at J, leaving 5 bases unmatched. This CDR3 is CASSPRDRGNTGELFF. Here the CDR3 DNA reads TGTGCCAGTAGTCCACGGGACAGGGGTAACACCGGGGAGCTGTTTTTT.

The V gene is TRBV27, the J gene TRBJ2-3; TRBD2 agrees at 7 bases. This CDR3 contains 15 residues. J gave up 2 bases and V 3 bases, and 5 bases lay outside the gene matches. The V gene's germline CDR1 is MNHEY and CDR2 SMNVEV (reference sequence). CDR3 protein: CASSFGGSLTDTQYF. The CDR3 nucleotides are TGTGCCAGCAGTTTCGGGGGGTCCCTCACAGATACGCAGTATTTT.

In this sample, this clone turned up once. The chain is built from TRBV5-8 and TRBJ2-7; 7 bases agree with TRBD2. After removal of 3 bases from V and 0 bases from J, the junction contained 6 bases not matched to a gene. The CDR3 sequence is 15 residues long. The V gene's germline CDR1 is SGHTS and CDR2 YDEGEE. DNA of the CDR3: TGTGCCAGCAGCTGGGGCGGGGGTAGCTCCTACGAGCAGTACTTC. Its protein is CASSWGGGSSYEQYF.